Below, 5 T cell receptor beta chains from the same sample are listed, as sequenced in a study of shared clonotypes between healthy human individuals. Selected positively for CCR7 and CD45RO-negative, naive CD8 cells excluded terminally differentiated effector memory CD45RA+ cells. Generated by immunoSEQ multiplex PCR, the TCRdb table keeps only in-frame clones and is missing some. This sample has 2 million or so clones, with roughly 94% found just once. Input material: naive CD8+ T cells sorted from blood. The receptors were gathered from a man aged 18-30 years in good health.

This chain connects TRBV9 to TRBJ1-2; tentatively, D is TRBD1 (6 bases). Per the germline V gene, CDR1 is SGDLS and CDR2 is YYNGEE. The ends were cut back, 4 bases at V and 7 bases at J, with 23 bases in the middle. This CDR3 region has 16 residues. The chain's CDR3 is CASSTPGLGGDVGYTF. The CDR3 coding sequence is TGTGCCAGCAGCACCCCGGGTTTGGGGGGCGACGTTGGCTACACCTTC.

This chain's CDR3 is CASSLGTWGDEQYF. The CDR3 bases are TGTGCCAGCAGCTTGGGGACATGGGGTGACGAGCAGTACTTC. The chain joins TRBV5-6 to TRBJ2-7; tentatively, D is TRBD1 (5 bases). The CDR3 extends over 14 amino acids. Germline V gene sequence: CDR1 SGHDT, CDR2 YYEEEE. The V end was cut by 0 bases, the J end by 5 bases, with 12 bases between. The entire variable domain, with the rest obtained from reference TRBV5-6 and TRBJ2-7, is as follows: DAGVTQSPTHLIKTRGQQVTLRCSPKSGHDTVSWYQQALGQGPQFIFQYYEEEERQRGNFPDRFSGHQFPNYSSELNVNALLLGDSALYLCASSLGTWGDEQYFGPGTRLTVT.

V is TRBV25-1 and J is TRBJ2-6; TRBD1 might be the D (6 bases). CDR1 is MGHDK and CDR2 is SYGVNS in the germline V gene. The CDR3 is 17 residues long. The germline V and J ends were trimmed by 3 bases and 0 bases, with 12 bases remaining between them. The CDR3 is CASSEVQGRSGANVLTF. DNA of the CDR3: TGTGCCAGCAGTGAGGTACAGGGCCGCTCTGGGGCCAACGTCCTGACTTTC.

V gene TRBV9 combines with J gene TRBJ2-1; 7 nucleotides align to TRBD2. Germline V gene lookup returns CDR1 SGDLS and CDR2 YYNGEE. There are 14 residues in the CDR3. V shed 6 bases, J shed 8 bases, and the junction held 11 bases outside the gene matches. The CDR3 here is CASTRGGRVDEQFF. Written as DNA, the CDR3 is TGTGCCAGCACCCGTGGGGGGAGGGTCGATGAGCAGTTCTTC.

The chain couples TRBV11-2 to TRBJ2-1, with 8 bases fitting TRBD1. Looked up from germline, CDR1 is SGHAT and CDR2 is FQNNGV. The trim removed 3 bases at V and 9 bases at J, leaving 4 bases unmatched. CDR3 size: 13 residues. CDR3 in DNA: TGTGCCAGCAGCTTCATGGACAGGGTTGAGCAGTTCTTC. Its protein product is CASSFMDRVEQFF.